Listed below are T cell receptor beta chains from one sample, sequenced in a study of molecular identifiers for immune sequencing clone quantification. TCRdb used MiXCR to reprocess the PCR reads, holding one entry per CDR3 protein. The profile shows just under 650,000 distinct CDR3 sequences, just under 20% of them singletons. Material for sequencing was naive CD8+ T cells from blood, with Jurkat cell RNA spiked in. The receptor source for this set is a human donor in good health. Some libraries in this study had Jurkat cell RNA spiked in. CDR3s include the opening cysteine and the closing phenylalanine or tryptophan. A D gene is named only where the DNA matches it firmly. For some rows the clone size is stated as once, few or many, or as a class when expanded; others skip it.

v_call,d_call,clone_size,j_call,cdr3_aa,cdr3_nt
TRBV2,.,many,TRBJ2-6,CASSRPPPAAPYSGANVLTF,TGTGCCAGCAGTAGGCCCCCTCCGGCAGCACCCTACTCTGGGGCCAACGTCCTGACTTTC
TRBV7-9,TRBD2,many,TRBJ2-3,CASRQLAGEGDTQYF,TGTGCCAGCAGACAACTAGCGGGAGAGGGCGATACGCAGTATTTT
TRBV4-1,.,.,TRBJ2-1,CASSQDRTESYNEQFF,TGCGCCAGCAGCCAAGATCGGACAGAGTCCTACAATGAGCAGTTCTTC
TRBV4-1,.,many,TRBJ1-5,CASSQSGGGGQPQHF,TGCGCCAGCAGCCAATCTGGGGGGGGTGGCCAGCCCCAGCATTTT
TRBV5-1,TRBD2,.,TRBJ2-7,CASSATSGSINEQYF,TGCGCCAGCAGCGCTACTAGCGGGAGTATCAACGAGCAGTACTTC
TRBV28,.,many,TRBJ1-1,CATQSGYRTEAFF,TGTGCCACCCAGTCGGGGTATCGCACTGAAGCTTTCTTT
TRBV7-2,TRBD2,.,TRBJ2-3,CASTPQRGGTDF,TGTGCCAGCACCCCCCAACGGGGGGGCACCGATTTT
TRBV6-5,.,many,TRBJ2-3,CASSYGGVDTQYF,TGTGCCAGCAGTTACGGGGGAGTGGATACGCAGTATTTT
TRBV4-1,.,few,TRBJ1-1,CASSQDGGIEAFF,TGCGCCAGCAGCCAAGATGGAGGGATTGAAGCTTTCTTT
TRBV15,.,many,TRBJ2-5,CATSHLTGWEETQYF,TGTGCCACCAGCCATTTAACAGGGTGGGAAGAGACCCAGTACTTC